The 10 T cell receptor beta chains below were found in one sample sequenced in a study of T cell repertoires in cytomegalovirus infection. TCRdb re-derived calls from the reads in MiXCR, one entry per CDR3 protein. Here the sample spans around 280,000 distinct CDR3 sequences, 9.6% being singletons. The sequencing input was PBMCs. These receptors were taken from a human donor in good health (CMV status not recorded). Some clones in this sample may be carry-over from other donors' samples.

Many counts were recorded for this clonotype. This chain uses TRBV7-8 with TRBJ1-2; perhaps TRBD1 as D (6 bases). Trimming removed 0 bases from V and 5 bases from J, with 13 bases in between. Germline V gene lookup returns CDR1 SGHVS and CDR2 FQNEAQ. The CDR3 runs 15 residues. The CDR3 is CASSLARTGLYGYTF. CDR3 coding DNA: TGTGCCAGCAGCTTAGCGAGAACAGGGTTATATGGCTACACCTTC.

The V and J genes are TRBV2 and TRBJ2-1; 7 bases align to TRBD1. Trimming at V came to 4 bases and at J to 7 bases, leaving 13 bases not matched to a gene. The CDR3 covers 16 residues. CDR1 SNHLY and CDR2 FYNNEI come from the germline V gene. CDR3 region: CASSGLGTAGRNEQFF. CDR3 sequence (DNA): TGTGCCAGCAGTGGGCTCGGGACAGCCGGGCGTAATGAGCAGTTCTTC.

V is TRBV20-1 and J is TRBJ1-4; D not certain. The CDR3 consists of 12 residues. V was clipped by 3 bases and J by 8 bases, with 10 bases between them. Germline CDR1 is DFQATT and CDR2 is SNEGSKA (reference sequence). CDR3 loop: CSASAAREKLFF. The CDR3 bases are TGCAGTGCTAGTGCCGCTCGGGAAAAACTGTTTTTT.

This clonotype was found many times. The chain couples TRBV5-4 to TRBJ2-2, with D possibly matching TRBD1 (5 bases). CDR1 and CDR2 (germline): SGHNT, YYREEE (reference sequence). V was trimmed by 0 bases and J by 0 bases, leaving 12 bases between them. The CDR3 is 17 amino acids. CDR3 DNA sequence: TGTGCCAGCAGCTTGGCTCCGACAGTAGCGAACACCGGGGAGCTGTTTTTT. Translating gives CASSLAPTVANTGELFF. The full variable domain, with the rest looked up from reference TRBV5-4 and TRBJ2-2, is ETGVTQSPTHLIKTRGQQVTLRCSSQSGHNTVSWYQQALGQGPQFIFQYYREEENGRGNFPPRFSGLQFPNYSSELNVNALELDDSALYLCASSLAPTVANTGELFFGEGSRLTVL.

Ten or more counts support this clonotype. The rearrangement joins TRBV6-2 or TRBV6-3 to TRBJ2-2; 8 nucleotides match TRBD2. There are 16 residues in the CDR3. V was pared by 4 bases and J by 4 bases, with 8 bases of the junction left unmatched. Germline CDR1 and CDR2: MNHEY and SVGEGT. CDR3 sequence reads: CASSSGGASSTGELFF. The CDR3 DNA is TGTGCCAGCAGTTCGGGAGGGGCTTCGAGCACCGGGGAGCTGTTTTTT.

This chain connects TRBV29-1 to TRBJ2-7, with a weak D call TRBD2 (5 bases). Germline CDR1 reads SQVTM; CDR2 reads ANQGSEA. The germline V and J ends were trimmed by 6 bases and 0 bases, with 9 bases remaining between them. This CDR3 region has 12 residues. CDR3: CSVAGISYEQYF. The CDR3 DNA reads as TGCAGCGTCGCCGGGATCTCCTACGAGCAGTACTTC.

This clonotype was seen only a few times. The chain is built from TRBV29-1 and TRBJ1-2; D is ambiguous. V lost 7 bases to trimming and J lost 1 base, with 7 bases between them. The CDR3 is 11 residues long. In germline, CDR1 is SQVTM, CDR2 ANQGSEA. The CDR3 region has the DNA TGCAGCGGCCGGAGTAACTATGGCTACACCTTC. Amino acid sequence: CSGRSNYGYTF.

The V gene is TRBV20-1, the J gene TRBJ2-3; 9 bases match TRBD2. V lost 1 base to trimming and J lost 2 bases; unmatched junction nucleotides: 19. The CDR3 extends over 20 amino acids. Per the germline V gene, CDR1 is DFQATT and CDR2 is SNEGSKA (reference sequence). DNA of the CDR3: TGCAGTGCTAGAGTCCCATTCGGAGCGGGGGGAATTAAAAACACAGATACGCAGTATTTT. Encoded protein: CSARVPFGAGGIKNTDTQYF.

The CDR3 loop reads CASSLDANTEAFF. The CDR3 nucleotides are TGTGCCAGCAGTTTAGATGCAAACACTGAAGCTTTCTTT. This chain uses TRBV12-3 or TRBV12-4 with TRBJ1-1; D unclear. V lost 1 base and J 2 bases, leaving 5 bases between the germline ends. The CDR3 is 13 residues long.

This clonotype appeared many times. This chain uses TRBV6-6 with TRBJ1-6; TRBD1 might be the D (5 bases). CDR3 length equals 16 residues. From germline, CDR1 is MNHNY and CDR2 SVGAGI (reference sequence). Trimming removed 5 bases from V and 5 bases from J, with 16 bases in between. CDR3 in amino acids: CASSPQEGFNNSPLHF. The CDR3 nucleotides read TGTGCCAGCAGTCCCCAGGAGGGGTTTAATAATTCACCCCTCCACTTT.